This record concerns one T cell receptor beta chain sequence. This clonotype has ten or more counts. Its antigen is not yet known. There are no base qualities to consult, and no much larger clone falls within one base. The study was a case-control design nested within a healthcare worker cohort in London, UK, with weekly nasopharyngeal swab PCR tests and blood sampling. Healthcare workers were recruited between 23 and 31 March 2020, during the week of the UK lockdown, and were followed weekly for up to roughly 15 weeks. Libraries were prepared through 5' RACE. Data came from a NextSeq 500. In the TCR library protocol, unique molecular identifiers were attached to individual cDNA molecules to correct for PCR bias and sequencing error. Both TCR alpha and beta chains were sequenced, and tight co-correlation was observed between alpha and beta sequence abundances in each sample. The paper's processing steps were these. Decombinator V4 was used to perform V gene, J gene and CDR3 annotation of TCR sequences. TCRs were defined as expanded if a significant change between any two time points was detected under a Poisson model with p below 0.0001. TCR abundances were normalised to the total number of TCRs sequenced per sample and expressed as counts per million. MAIT TCRs were defined by TRAV1-2 paired with TRAJ12, TRAJ20 or TRAJ33, and iNKT TCRs by TRAV10 paired with TRAJ18. VDJdb, accessed 1 November 2021, was searched for CMV, EBV and SARS-CoV-2 annotated TCRs, excluding TCRs annotated for multiple antigens. The raw public data were reprocessed by TCRdb itself: fastp quality trimming at Q25, MiXCR clonotype calling, in-frame beta chains only. All rows with the same CDR3 protein become a single entry with the most common DNA and genes. It is TCRdb's table, rather than the study itself, that gives the V and J calls and clone size. Recorded for this sample are 80,000 to 100,000 distinct CDR3 sequences; 9% to 15% of them occurred a single time. In total, the top ten clones hold just over 6.5% of the sample.

The germline V gene sets CDR1 to MNHNS and CDR2 to SASEGT. The CDR3 runs 13 amino acids, cysteine and phenylalanine included. Just CDR3 DNA is preserved here, 39 bases in frame from base 1. Trimming removed 3 bases from V and 6 bases from J, leaving 9 bases between the germline ends. This entry belongs to a study of early T cells in non-severe SARS-CoV-2 infection listed by TCRdb under 2021. At the level of the whole study: Because TCR sequencing was done on bulk RNA from unsorted whole blood, the alpha and beta chains could not be paired.

Points the paper makes about the study in general: Matching against VDJdb was skewed toward anti-spike CD8 responses, likely underestimated virus-specific expansions, and missed private and CD4 specificities.

In this chain, TRBV6-1 is recombined with TRBJ1-5; the D gene remains uncertain. Sequencing was carried out using whole blood. This receptor was identified in an adult who was a healthcare worker with PCR-confirmed SARS-CoV-2 infection or an uninfected control (not recorded which). The nucleotide sequence is given as TGTGCCAGCAGTGAGCCCGGCGGTCAGCCCCAGCATTTT. It translates to CASSEPGGQPQHF.